The source of this TCR beta chain is a study of blood T cells in healthy people across ages. Study-wide results and limits: Higher diversity, along with more naive CD4+ cells, distinguished long-lived donors from aged donors. Investigators treated diversity estimates from one million T cells as underestimates.

For this clonotype: Antigen: not known.

Together with a sample-barcoded 5' primer, a J-beta primer mix was included in a second PCR lasting about 7 to 11 cycles. Tags on each cDNA molecule came from a template-switch adaptor with 12 random nucleotides. The yield of each sample was at least 2.5 million CDR3-containing paired-end reads. MiXCR, applied by TCRdb to the 5' RACE reads, yields one record per CDR3 protein. The sample contains 1,300,000 or so distinct CDR3 sequences, almost 60% of which appear only once. The CDR3 totals 14 residues. Per germline, CDR1 SQVTM and CDR2 ANQGSEA. Trimming removed 7 bases from V and 3 bases from J, with 19 bases in between.

The sequence came from a man aged 18 to 29 in good health. Input material: blood. V and J are TRBV29-1 and TRBJ2-7, with D possibly matching TRBD2 (7 bases). Here the CDR3 DNA reads TGCAGCGCTGGGGGCGGGAGCGACAGCTACGAGCAGTACTTC. Translation: CSAGGGSDSYEQYF.